The clone carrying this T cell receptor beta chain was picked up many times. The antigen is undetermined. This record belongs to a study of T cells in Graves' hyperthyroidism and ophthalmopathy. Study background: Blood was drawn when the patient was first diagnosed and still untreated. General study findings and limits: Blood samples included most of the expanded thyroid clonotypes exceeding 0.001.

TCR beta CDR3 regions were amplified from RNA transcripts. The HTBI set primed first-round TCR CDR3 RT-PCR. TCRdb re-called the multiplex PCR reads with MiXCR, one entry per CDR3 protein. The sample comprises 550,000 to 650,000 distinct CDR3 sequences, approximately 15% of which are singletons, and around 5.4% rests with the top ten. Trimming removed 5 bases at V and 4 bases at J, with 12 bases between. This CDR3 contains 14 residues. Uncontrolled infection, other autoimmune disease, pregnancy or lactation excluded patients. The PBMCs were sourced from fresh peripheral blood (about 9.7 ml). The clonotype was recovered from a woman aged 25 to 39 with Graves' hyperthyroidism that later progressed to Graves' ophthalmopathy. This chain links TRBV12-3 or TRBV12-4 with TRBJ1-3; D may be TRBD1 (5 bases). Sample: blood. The CDR3 DNA follows: TGTGCCAGCAGTCCTAGGGGACGGGGAAACACCATATATTTT. This translates into CASSPRGRGNTIYF.